One and the same sample provided the 24 T cell receptor beta chains below, sequenced in a study of T cells in Graves' hyperthyroidism and ophthalmopathy. TCR beta CDR3 sequences were amplified from RNA transcripts. The HTBI primer set served for first-round RT-PCR of the TCR CDR3. MiXCR, applied by TCRdb to the multiplex PCR reads, yields one record per CDR3 protein. The data show around 440,000 distinct CDR3 sequences, with approximately 15% seen just once and 13% to 15% held by the top ten. Sequenced sample: blood. These receptors were obtained from a woman under 30 with Graves' hyperthyroidism.

This clonotype has at least ten counts. The chain recombines TRBV18 with TRBJ2-3, with D unclear. The CDR3 length is 11 residues. CDR1 and CDR2 from the germline V gene are KGHSH and LQKENI. V gave up 5 bases and J gave up 4 bases, with 4 bases separating them. CDR3 in DNA: TGTGCCAGCTCAGAACCAGATACGCAGTATTTT. Translation: CASSEPDTQYF.

This clonotype was seen a handful of times. The chain has TRBV28 and TRBJ2-2; 7 nucleotides agree with TRBD2. Germline V gene lookup returns CDR1 MDHEN and CDR2 SYDVKM. The CDR3 extends over 17 amino acids. Trimming took 6 bases from V and 3 from J; bases not matched to a gene: 13. CDR3 nucleotide sequence: TGTGCCAGCAGGCGAGCCCCGGGGGGAGGTTACACCGGGGAGCTGTTTTTT. This translates into CASRRAPGGGYTGELFF.

This clonotype was seen ten or more times. V and J are TRBV28 and TRBJ2-1; D is uncertain. V was cut by 4 bases and J by 2 bases, with 18 bases left in between. From germline, CDR1 is MDHEN and CDR2 SYDVKM. This CDR3 has 17 residues. CDR3: CASSSTDSPGPYNEQFF. In nucleotides, the CDR3 is TGTGCCAGCAGTTCCACCGACTCCCCCGGGCCCTACAATGAGCAGTTCTTC.

This clonotype was seen only a few times. At one end, the junction sequence differs from germline, possibly due to a read error. The V and J genes are TRBV11-3 and TRBJ2-4; a possible D gene is TRBD1 (7 bases). Looked up from germline, CDR1 is SGHNT and CDR2 is YENEEA. This CDR3 comprises 15 residues. CDR3: CASSHGGGGKNTQYF. DNA of the CDR3: TGTGCCAGCAGTCATGGAGGAGGGGGCAAAAACACTCAGTACTTC.

This clonotype has only a few counts. V usage is TRBV5-5 and J usage is TRBJ1-5, with D tentatively TRBD1 (5 bases). Germline V gene sequence: CDR1 SGHKS, CDR2 YYEKEE (reference sequence). V gave up 1 base and J gave up 6 bases, with 23 bases separating them. This CDR3 region has 18 residues. This CDR3 reads CASSLFLPGQDPSQPQHF. The CDR3 coding sequence is TGTGCCAGCAGCTTGTTTCTCCCGGGGCAGGACCCAAGTCAGCCCCAGCATTTT.

In its sample, this clonotype was seen a few times. This sequence joins TRBV12-3 or TRBV12-4 and TRBJ1-2; TRBD1 might be the D (6 bases). The CDR3 is 12 residues long. Trimming shortened V by 1 base and J by 8 bases, and 8 bases separated the two germline ends. The CDR3 coding sequence is TGTGCCAGCAGTTTAGGGGGGCGCGGCTACACCTTC. The encoded protein is CASSLGGRGYTF.

This clonotype was seen repeatedly, ten times or more. The chain carries TRBV2 and TRBJ1-2; D is ambiguous. The CDR3 runs to 14 residues. CDR1 SNHLY and CDR2 FYNNEI come from the germline V gene. Trimming pared 4 bases from V and 0 bases from J, leaving 9 bases between. The CDR3 spells CASSVEWSNYGYTF. The CDR3 bases are TGTGCCAGCAGTGTAGAGTGGTCTAACTATGGCTACACCTTC. Filled out from reference TRBV2 and TRBJ1-2, the complete variable domain reads EPEVTQTPSHQVTQMGQEVILRCVPISNHLYFYWYRQILGQKVEFLVSFYNNEISEKSEIFDDQFSVERPDGSNFTLKIRSTKLEDSAMYFCASSVEWSNYGYTFGSGTRLTVV.

Comments on this clonotype: This may be a read error, as it is one base from a much larger clone. V and J are TRBV15 and TRBJ1-6; D remains ambiguous. This CDR3 has 17 amino acids. Germline V gene data show CDR1 as LNHNV and CDR2 as YYDKDF (reference sequence). The CDR3 loop is CATSRLPSPPVGSPPHF. CDR3 nucleotide sequence: TGTGCCACCAGCAGACTACCATCCCCGCCAGTAGGTTCACCCCCCCACTTT. The complete variable domain, with remaining parts taken from reference TRBV15 and TRBJ1-6, reads DAMVIQNPRYQVTQFGKPVTLSCSQTLNHNVMYWYQQKSSQAPKLLFHYYDKDFNNEADTPDNFQSRRPNTSFCFLDIRSPGLGDTAMYLCATSRLPSPPVGSPPHFGNGTRLTVT.

This clonotype was observed a few times. V and J are TRBV19 and TRBJ1-1; D is undetermined. CDR3 length: 14 amino acids. Trimming pared 3 bases from V and 5 bases from J, leaving 13 bases between. Germline assignment: CDR1 LNHDA and CDR2 SQIVND (reference sequence). CDR3 sequence (DNA): TGTGCCAGTAGTATCCGACTCCGAAGTACTGAAGCTTTCTTT. As protein: CASSIRLRSTEAFF.

The rearrangement uses TRBV14 and TRBJ2-5, with 9 bases aligning to TRBD1. This CDR3 is 13 amino acids long. The V gene's germline CDR1 is SGHDN and CDR2 FVKESK. Losses at the gene ends were 6 bases for V and 4 bases for J; bases not matched to a gene: 3. CDR3 sequence reads: CASRDRGTETQYF. CDR3 bases: TGTGCCAGCAGAGACAGGGGGACAGAGACCCAGTACTTC. Full variable domain (missing parts from reference TRBV14 and TRBJ2-5): EAGVTQFPSHSVIEKGQTVTLRCDPISGHDNLYWYRRVMGKEIKFLLHFVKESKQDESGMPNNRFLAERTGGTYSTLKVQPAELEDSGVYFCASRDRGTETQYFGPGTRLLVL.

This clonotype was recorded many times. The junction departs from the called germline gene at one end, perhaps through a read error. The chain is built from TRBV6-1 and TRBJ1-1, with a tentative D call TRBD1 (5 bases). The CDR3 contains 17 residues. The germline gives CDR1 MNHNS, CDR2 SASEGT. The CDR3 spells CASSEYGGRLRNNEAFF. The CDR3 nucleotides read TGTGCCAGCAGTGAATATGGGGGACGCCTAAGGAACAATGAAGCTTTCTTT.

This clonotype was found many times. The CDR3 coding sequence is TGTGCCAGCAGTTTATGGGGCGAGCAGTACTTC. Residues: CASSLWGEQYF. The gene calls are TRBV28 and TRBJ2-7; D gene ambiguous. The V end was cut by 0 bases, the J end by 6 bases, with 3 bases between. Per the germline V gene, CDR1 is MDHEN and CDR2 is SYDVKM. The CDR3 is 11 residues long.

This clonotype was seen ten or more times. V is TRBV2 and J is TRBJ2-3, with D tentatively TRBD2 (5 bases). Germline V gives CDR1 SNHLY, CDR2 FYNNEI. The CDR3 totals 14 residues. The V end was cut by 7 bases, the J end by 0 bases, with 11 bases between. Written as DNA, the CDR3 is TGTGCCAGCATGTGGCGGACTAGCACAGATACGCAGTATTTT. Amino acid sequence: CASMWRTSTDTQYF.

The chain recombines TRBV19 with TRBJ1-2; tentative D call: TRBD1 (5 bases). This CDR3 region has 16 residues. Looked up from germline, CDR1 is LNHDA and CDR2 is SQIVND (reference sequence). Trimming stripped 5 bases from V and 1 base from J, with 17 bases between. Written as DNA, the CDR3 is TGTGCCAGTAGTCACGGCGGTGGGGGAATTAACTATGGCTACACCTTC. Its protein product is CASSHGGGGINYGYTF.

Many counts were recorded for this clonotype. CDR3 bases: TGTGCCAGCAGTTTAGCGGGGACGAACACCGGGGAGCTGTTTTTT. As protein: CASSLAGTNTGELFF. The chain employs TRBV28 and TRBJ2-2, with D tentatively TRBD2 (6 bases). The ends were cut back, 2 bases at V and 0 bases at J, with 7 bases in the middle. The CDR3 spans 15 residues. Germline assignment: CDR1 MDHEN and CDR2 SYDVKM.

This clonotype has more than one count but fewer than ten. This chain uses TRBV6-2 or TRBV6-3 with TRBJ2-3; possibly TRBD1 or TRBD2 for D (5 bases each). CDR1 and CDR2 (germline): MNHEY, SVGEGT. V lost 2 bases, J lost 0 bases, and 12 bases lay in between. The CDR3 has 16 amino acids. The CDR3 DNA sequence: TGTGCCAGCAGTTACCGGGGCGGAACTAGCACAGATACGCAGTATTTT. The encoded protein is CASSYRGGTSTDTQYF.

A remark on this clonotype: At one end, the junction sequence differs from germline, possibly due to a read error. The V call is TRBV27, the J call TRBJ1-5; possibly TRBD1 for D (6 bases). The germline CDR1 and CDR2 sequences are MNHEY and SMNVEV (reference sequence). The CDR3 sequence is 15 residues long. The CDR3 DNA reads TGTGCCGGCAGCTCCCAGGGGTCGGGCAATCAGCCCCAGCATTTT. Amino acids: CAGSSQGSGNQPQHF.

Only a few counts were recorded for this clonotype. V and J are TRBV5-4 and TRBJ2-1; maybe TRBD2 (5 bases). Germline-derived CDR1 and CDR2 are SGHNT and YYREEE (reference sequence). The V gene lost 4 bases and the J gene lost 10 bases, with 27 bases spanning the gap. The CDR3 totals 17 residues. CDR3 sequence: CASSGGSGYPSYSEQFF. CDR3 coding DNA: TGTGCCAGCAGCGGCGGATCGGGGTACCCCTCGTATAGCGAGCAGTTCTTC.

The CDR3 region is CASGIAPGLAGVVQYF. DNA of the CDR3: TGCGCCAGCGGCATAGCCCCCGGACTAGCGGGAGTAGTTCAGTACTTC. The gene calls are TRBV5-1 and TRBJ2-4; 13 nucleotides align to TRBD2. The CDR3 is made up of 16 amino acids. Germline V gene lookup returns CDR1 SGHRS and CDR2 YFSETQ. Germline trimming cut 7 bases from V and 11 bases from J; bases unmatched to any gene: 15.

This clonotype was seen only a few times. The chain recombines TRBV7-9 with TRBJ2-7; TRBD2 aligns across 8 bases. The J segment lost 3 bases and the V segment lost 5 bases, leaving 15 bases of the junction unmatched. The CDR3 covers 17 residues. The germline V gene encodes CDR1 SEHNR and CDR2 FQNEAQ (reference sequence). The CDR3 DNA reads as TGTGCCAGCAGCCCGGGGCCTGGGCTAGCGGGTTACTACGAGCAGTACTTC. It specifies CASSPGPGLAGYYEQYF.

The genes are TRBV27 and TRBJ1-1, with 7 positions matching TRBD1. The germline gives CDR1 MNHEY, CDR2 SMNVEV (reference sequence). V trimming: 5 bases; J trimming: 6 bases; junction bases outside the gene matches: 15. The CDR3 contains 16 residues. The CDR3 loop reads CASSVPRRGGISEAFF. The CDR3 DNA is TGTGCCAGCAGTGTCCCTCGGAGAGGGGGCATCTCTGAAGCTTTCTTT.

This clonotype was recorded many times. In nucleotides, the CDR3 is TGTGCCAGCATCAGACAGTTCTCTGGAAACACCATATATTTT. Translation: CASIRQFSGNTIYF. This chain uses TRBV28 with TRBJ1-3, with a weak D call TRBD1 (5 bases). The CDR3 runs 14 residues. CDR1 and CDR2 (germline): MDHEN, SYDVKM. V was cut by 7 bases and J by 0 bases, with 10 bases left in between. The full variable domain, in which reference TRBV28 and TRBJ1-3 provide the parts outside the CDR3, is DVKVTQSSRYLVKRTGEKVFLECVQDMDHENMFWYRQDPGLGLRLIYFSYDVKMKEKGDIPEGYSVSREKKERFSLILESASTNQTSMYLCASIRQFSGNTIYFGEGSWLTVV.

The chain combines TRBV19 with TRBJ1-5; D unclear. V was trimmed by 1 base and J by 7 bases, leaving 5 bases between them. This CDR3 comprises 12 residues. Germline CDR1 is LNHDA and CDR2 is SQIVND (reference sequence). CDR3 DNA sequence: TGTGCCAGTAGTATAGTAGGACAGCCCCAGCATTTT. This translates into CASSIVGQPQHF.

This clonotype was seen ten or more times. This chain uses TRBV7-2 with TRBJ2-3; no clear D. In germline, CDR1 is SGHTA, CDR2 FQGNSA. The CDR3 has 12 amino acids. Trimming left V 4 bases short and J 6 bases short, with 8 bases between. The CDR3 coding sequence is TGTGCCAGCAGCTCCCCCTCGGATACGCAGTATTTT. The encoded protein is CASSSPSDTQYF.